Each of the 12 T cell receptor beta chains below was sequenced from the same sample in a study of persistence of HIV-infected CD4 T cells. The stimulus was lysate of CMV-infected fibroblasts, roughly 9.2 ug/mL. Sorting of responding CD4+ T cells relied on upregulated CD40 ligand together with CD69. The libraries were made with immunoSEQ version 4 in survey mode. Clones were sequenced by immunoSEQ multiplex PCR, and TCRdb holds only the in-frame ones, with some missing. This sample has about 16,000 clones, with about two thirds found just once. These receptors' antigens are unknown. This material consisted of CD4+ T cells sorted from PBMCs after approximately 19-hour stimulation, taken from a patient who received antiretroviral therapy. The source of these receptors is an adult woman with HIV who was CMV-seropositive.

This clone has just a few counts. DNA for the CDR3: TGTGCCAGCAGCTTAGTCGACAGCCCTAACTATGGCTACACCTTC. Its protein product is CASSLVDSPNYGYTF. The V call is TRBV7-8, the J call TRBJ1-2; TRBD1 is a possible D gene (5 bases). V dropped 1 base and J dropped 0 bases, with 9 bases sitting between them. There are 15 residues in the CDR3. In germline, CDR1 is SGHVS, CDR2 FQNEAQ.

This clone has only a few counts. The chain links TRBV3-1 (or the pseudogene TRBV3-2) to TRBJ2-7; 7 bases are a match to TRBD1. Germline assignment: CDR1 LGHDT and CDR2 YNNKEL (reference sequence). The CDR3 contains 14 residues. V lost 5 bases to trimming and J lost 1 base; unmatched junction nucleotides: 5. CDR3 sequence: CASSYATGSYEQYF. As DNA, the CDR3 is TGTGCCAGCAGCTATGCGACAGGGTCCTACGAGCAGTACTTC.

The chain links TRBV14 to TRBJ1-3; no clear D gene. This CDR3 has 17 amino acids. From germline, CDR1 is SGHDN and CDR2 FVKESK. The V and J ends lost 5 bases and 5 bases respectively, with 22 bases between them. The CDR3 nucleotides are TGTGCCAGCAGCGAGCTCGTCTCAATACCGACCCGAAACACCATATATTTT. This translates into CASSELVSIPTRNTIYF.

The chain combines TRBV5-1 with TRBJ2-3, with 12 bases identical to TRBD2. Germline V gives CDR1 SGHRS, CDR2 YFSETQ. Trimming at V came to 4 bases and at J to 2 bases, leaving 5 bases not matched to a gene. CDR3 length equals 16 residues. As DNA, the CDR3 is TGCGCCAGCAGCCCTGGACTAGCGGGGATCACAGATACGCAGTATTTT. Protein sequence: CASSPGLAGITDTQYF.

The J gene is TRBJ2-3, the V gene TRBV5-1, with 9 positions matching TRBD2. Germline V gene lookup returns CDR1 SGHRS and CDR2 YFSETQ. The J segment lost 6 bases and the V segment lost 4 bases, leaving 9 bases of the junction unmatched. This CDR3 contains 15 residues. The CDR3 DNA follows: TGCGCCAGCAGCGTTACTAGCGGGCCTGAGGATACGCAGTATTTT. This codes for CASSVTSGPEDTQYF.

The chain recombines TRBV3-1 (or the pseudogene TRBV3-2) with TRBJ1-2; 9 nucleotides agree with TRBD1. V lost 1 base and J lost 7; bases outside the gene matches: 10. Germline V lookup: CDR1 LGHDT, CDR2 YNNKEL (reference sequence). The CDR3 loop spans 16 amino acids. In DNA, the CDR3 is TGTGCCAGCAGCCAAGTCAACCGACAGGGGGTATCTGGCTACACCTTC. Protein product: CASSQVNRQGVSGYTF.

This clone was observed a few times. The rearrangement joins TRBV19 to TRBJ1-1; D uncertain. The CDR3 runs to 11 residues. V lost 8 bases and J lost 1, with 5 bases in between. CDR1 and CDR2 from the germline V gene are LNHDA and SQIVND (reference sequence). The CDR3 reads CASLQNTEAFF. The CDR3 bases are TGTGCCAGTCTGCAGAACACTGAAGCTTTCTTT.

The chain joins TRBV10-2 to TRBJ1-2; D perhaps matches TRBD1 (6 bases). The V and J ends lost 0 bases and 8 bases respectively, with 7 bases between them. CDR3 size: 12 residues. Per the germline V gene, CDR1 is WSHSY and CDR2 is SAAADI. The CDR3 sequence is CASSESRGGYTF. The CDR3 DNA is TGCGCCAGCAGTGAGTCCAGGGGAGGCTACACCTTC.

The chain recombines TRBV9 with TRBJ2-1; maybe TRBD1 (6 bases). The germline gives CDR1 SGDLS, CDR2 YYNGEE. The CDR3 loop spans 14 amino acids. V lost 4 bases to trimming and J lost 4 bases, with 12 bases between them. The CDR3 bases are TGTGCCAGCAGCCCTAGGACAGCGTACAATGAGCAGTTCTTC. It codes for CASSPRTAYNEQFF. Full variable domain (rest looked up from reference TRBV9 and TRBJ2-1): DSGVTQTPKHLITATGQRVTLRCSPRSGDLSVYWYQQSLDQGLQFLIQYYNGEERAKGNILERFSAQQFPDLHSELNLSSLELGDSALYFCASSPRTAYNEQFFGPGTRLTVL.

The chain couples TRBV15 to TRBJ1-1, with TRBD1 as a possible D gene (6 bases). This CDR3 contains 14 residues. Trimming took off 2 bases at V and 5 bases at J, with 12 bases between the two ends. The germline V gene has CDR1 LNHNV and CDR2 YYDKDF (reference sequence). The CDR3 region has the DNA TGTGCCACCAGCAGACGCACAGGGAAGACTGAAGCTTTCTTT. Its translation: CATSRRTGKTEAFF.

CDR3 nucleotides: TGTGCCAGCACCAGAGGTAGCCTTACTGAAGCTTTCTTT. This translates into CASTRGSLTEAFF. This sequence joins TRBV3-1 (or the pseudogene TRBV3-2) and TRBJ1-1, with no clear D. The germline V and J ends were trimmed by 7 bases and 5 bases, with 14 bases remaining between them. The germline V gene has CDR1 LGHDT and CDR2 YNNKEL (reference sequence). The CDR3 spans 13 residues.

There are a few counts of this clone. The rearrangement joins TRBV29-1 to TRBJ1-2, with 7 bases aligning to TRBD1. Per the germline V gene, CDR1 is SQVTM and CDR2 is ANQGSEA. The V and J ends lost 6 bases and 1 base, in that order; junction bases with no gene match: 8. The CDR3 is 14 amino acids. Written as DNA, the CDR3 is TGCAGCGTCCCTCCGGGACAGAATAACTATGGCTACACCTTC. Amino acids: CSVPPGQNNYGYTF.